This TCR beta chain was retrieved from a study of beta chain features in type 1 diabetes. This clone was seen more than once but under ten times. Sequencing targeted expressed TCRB transcripts, as all isolated RNA had been reverse transcribed. Generated by immunoSEQ multiplex PCR, the TCRdb table keeps only in-frame clones and is missing some. Of about 150,000 clones listed, about 10% are singletons. CDR3 length: 12 residues. From germline, CDR1 is GTSNPN and CDR2 SVGIG (reference sequence). After removal of 2 bases from V and 7 bases from J, the junction contained 3 bases not matched to a gene. V is TRBV30 and J is TRBJ2-7, with TRBD2 matching over 9 bases. The TCR was taken from a young man in good health. The sample was naive CD4+ T cells from blood. The CDR3 sequence: CAWSLSGGEQYF. CDR3 nucleotide sequence: TGTGCCTGGAGTCTAAGCGGGGGGGAGCAGTACTTC.